The entry below describes one T cell receptor beta chain. There is no known antigen for this receptor. Per-base qualities were not stored, and no clone one base away is much larger. The CDR3 regions of human TCRbeta chains were analyzed by immunosequencing. The original pipeline was this. TCRs in the repertoires were matched against a reference library of SARS-CoV-2-specific TCRs that had been generated with the MIRA antigen-specificity platform. Breadth was defined as the fraction of unique TCRs that were SARS-CoV-2-associated. Depth was defined as the fraction of total T cells that were SARS-CoV-2-associated. Using the MIRA data, every spike-specific TCR was mapped to the spike region that the TCR reacted to and assigned to either a CD4 or a CD8 class. Log10-transformed breadth and depth values were compared by one-way ANOVA with Sidak's multiple comparisons tests. In TCRdb, the immuneACCESS table is reduced to in-frame sequences with V and J assigned. These tables do not hold every clone; where another copy was compared, an unresolved V gene accounts for under half, and the others remain unexplained. V and J calls and clone size come straight from that table; D and trimming were deduced from the DNA. For this sample there are about 130,000 clones; under 95% appear just once. The top ten constitute more than 2.5% of the sample.

The sample is drawn from a study of T cell responses to AZD1222 COVID-19 vaccine (dated by TCRdb to the early 2020s). Broadly, across the study: AZD1222 recipients whose second dose came at about 4 weeks and those whose second dose came at about 12 weeks were combined into one group, since spike-specific TCR depth and breadth did not differ between the two schedules. TCR sequencing covered roughly 230 trial participants: roughly 200 given two doses of AZD1222 and 26 given two doses of MenACWY control vaccine. Trial participants were enrolled by age into 18-55, 56-69 and 70-plus year subgroups, with approximately 160, 26 and 62 TCR-sequenced participants respectively. The investigation overall reported the following: In the small 56-69-year group, the increase in depth fell short of significance, most likely because of low power. After two AZD1222 doses, spike-specific TCR breadth and depth were significantly higher than at day 0 and than in MenACWY recipients. The whole spike protein was spanned by vaccine-associated CD4 TCRs, and dominant responses were seen in regions 160-218 and 743-854. Nearly half of unique spike-specific TCRs reportedly recognized epitopes outside regions mutated in the B.1.351 and B.1.1.7 variants. Conclusions about previously exposed vaccinees are limited, since just 5 to 7 AZD1222 recipients were seropositive for SARS-CoV-2 at baseline. Most participants were white British and females outnumbered males, and the authors suggested that clonal diversity may have been underestimated. Because no day 14 peak-response samples were available, the repertoires could be characterized only after the peak T cell response.

The cysteine opens and the phenylalanine closes a CDR3 of 15 amino acids. Only CDR3 DNA remains: 45 bases, in frame from the first base. The germline V gene sets CDR1 to SGHRS and CDR2 to YFSETQ. V drops 3 bases and J drops 6 bases, leaving 15 bases in between. The time point label, as the study defines it: baseline before first vaccination. The vaccinee samples were drawn from two UK trials, COV001 and COV002, one of which was a single-blind randomized controlled phase 2/3 trial testing AZD1222 (ChAdOx1 nCoV-19) in healthy adults. Trial participant PBMC samples were collected at day 0 and day 28 after the second dose for TCRbeta chain sequencing.

The sequence links TRBV5-1 to TRBJ1-4, and the D gene may be TRBD1, 5 bases matching. The source of this sequence is an adult in good health. The sequenced sample was peripheral blood, obtained on day 0 of AZD1222 vaccination. The CDR3 reads as follows: CASSYQQDPYEKLFF. Read as DNA, the sequence is TGCGCCAGCAGCTACCAACAGGACCCCTATGAAAAACTGTTTTTT.